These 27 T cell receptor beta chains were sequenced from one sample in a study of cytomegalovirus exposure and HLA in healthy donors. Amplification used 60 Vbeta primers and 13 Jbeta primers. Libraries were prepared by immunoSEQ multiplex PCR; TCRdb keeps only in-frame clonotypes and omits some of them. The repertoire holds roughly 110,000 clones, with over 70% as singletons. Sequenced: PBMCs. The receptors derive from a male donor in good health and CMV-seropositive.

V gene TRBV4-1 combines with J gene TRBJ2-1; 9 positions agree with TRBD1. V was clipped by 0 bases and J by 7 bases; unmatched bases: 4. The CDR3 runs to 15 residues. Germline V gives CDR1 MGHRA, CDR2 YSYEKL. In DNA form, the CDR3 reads TGCGCCAGCAGCCAAGAAACTGACAGGGGGAATGAGCAGTTCTTC. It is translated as CASSQETDRGNEQFF.

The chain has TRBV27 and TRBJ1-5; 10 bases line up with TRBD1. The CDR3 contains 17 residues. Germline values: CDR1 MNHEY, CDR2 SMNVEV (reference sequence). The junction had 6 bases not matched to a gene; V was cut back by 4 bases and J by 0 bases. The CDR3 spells CASSSGQGKYSNQPQHF. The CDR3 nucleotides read TGTGCCAGCAGTTCGGGACAGGGGAAATATAGCAATCAGCCCCAGCATTTT.

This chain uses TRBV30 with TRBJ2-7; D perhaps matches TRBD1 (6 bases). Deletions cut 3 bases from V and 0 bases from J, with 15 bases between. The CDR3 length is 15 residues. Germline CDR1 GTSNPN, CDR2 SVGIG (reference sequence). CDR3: CAWSLPGVGSYEQYF. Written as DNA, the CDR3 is TGTGCCTGGAGCCTCCCAGGGGTTGGCTCCTACGAGCAGTACTTC.

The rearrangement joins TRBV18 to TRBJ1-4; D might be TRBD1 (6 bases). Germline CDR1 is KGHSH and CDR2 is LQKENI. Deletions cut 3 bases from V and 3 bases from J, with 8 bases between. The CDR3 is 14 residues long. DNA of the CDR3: TGTGCCAGCTCACCTGGACAGTCTAATGAAAAACTGTTTTTT. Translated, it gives CASSPGQSNEKLFF.

The CDR3 is CASSATGGRETQYF. The CDR3 bases are TGTGCCAGCAGCGCGACAGGGGGTAGAGAGACCCAGTACTTC. The chain has TRBV9 and TRBJ2-5; 9 nucleotides match TRBD1. Trimming at V came to 3 bases and at J to 4 bases, leaving 4 bases not matched to a gene. CDR3 length: 14 amino acids. Looked up from germline, CDR1 is SGDLS and CDR2 is YYNGEE.

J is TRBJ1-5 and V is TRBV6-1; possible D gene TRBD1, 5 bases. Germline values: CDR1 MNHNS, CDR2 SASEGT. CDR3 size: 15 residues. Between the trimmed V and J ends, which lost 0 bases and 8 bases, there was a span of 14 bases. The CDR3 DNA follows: TGTGCCAGCAGTGAAGCTACAGGACATTATAAGCCCCAGCATTTT. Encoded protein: CASSEATGHYKPQHF.

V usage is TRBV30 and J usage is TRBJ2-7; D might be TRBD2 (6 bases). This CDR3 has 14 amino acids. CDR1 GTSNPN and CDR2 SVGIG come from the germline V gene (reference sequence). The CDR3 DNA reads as TGTGCGGTGGAGGTCGGGGGAAGCTCCTACGAGCAGTACTTC. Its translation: CAVEVGGSSYEQYF.

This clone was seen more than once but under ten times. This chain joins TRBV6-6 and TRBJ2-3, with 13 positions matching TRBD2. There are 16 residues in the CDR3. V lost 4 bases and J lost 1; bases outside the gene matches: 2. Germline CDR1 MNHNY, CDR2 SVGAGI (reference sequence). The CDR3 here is CASSFGLAGGTDTQYF. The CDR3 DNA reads TGTGCCAGCAGTTTTGGACTAGCGGGGGGCACAGATACGCAGTATTTT.

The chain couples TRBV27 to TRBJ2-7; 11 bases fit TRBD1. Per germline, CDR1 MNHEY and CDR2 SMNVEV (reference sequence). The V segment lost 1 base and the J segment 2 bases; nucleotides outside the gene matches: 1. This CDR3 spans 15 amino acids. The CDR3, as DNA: TGTGCCAGCAGTTTATTGGGACAGGGGGCCTACGAGCAGTACTTC. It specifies CASSLLGQGAYEQYF.

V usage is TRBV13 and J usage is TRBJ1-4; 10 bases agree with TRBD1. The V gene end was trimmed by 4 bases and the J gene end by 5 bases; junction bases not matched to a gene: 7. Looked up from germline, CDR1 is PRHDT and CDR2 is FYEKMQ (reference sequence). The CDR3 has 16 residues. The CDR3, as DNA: TGTGCCAGCAGCTCAACCGGGACAGGGGAAAATGAAAAACTGTTTTTT. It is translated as CASSSTGTGENEKLFF.

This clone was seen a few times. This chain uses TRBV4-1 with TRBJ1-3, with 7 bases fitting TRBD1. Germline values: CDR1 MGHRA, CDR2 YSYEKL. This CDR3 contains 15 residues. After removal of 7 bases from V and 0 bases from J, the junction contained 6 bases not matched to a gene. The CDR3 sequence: CASKFGTDSGNTIYF. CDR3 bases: TGCGCCAGCAAATTCGGGACAGACTCTGGAAACACCATATATTTT.

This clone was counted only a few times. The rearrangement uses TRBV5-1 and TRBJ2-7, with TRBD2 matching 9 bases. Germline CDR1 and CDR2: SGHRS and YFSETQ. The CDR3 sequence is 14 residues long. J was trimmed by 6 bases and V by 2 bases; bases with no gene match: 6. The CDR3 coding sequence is TGCGCCAGCAGCTTTCTGGCGGGAGGGTCCGAGCAGTACTTC. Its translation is CASSFLAGGSEQYF.

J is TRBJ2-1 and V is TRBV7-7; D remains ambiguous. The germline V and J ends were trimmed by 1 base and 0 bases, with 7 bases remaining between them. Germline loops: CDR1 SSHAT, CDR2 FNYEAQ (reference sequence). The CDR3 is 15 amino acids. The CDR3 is CASSLDLSSYNEQFF. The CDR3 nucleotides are TGTGCCAGCAGCTTAGATTTGAGCTCCTACAATGAGCAGTTCTTC. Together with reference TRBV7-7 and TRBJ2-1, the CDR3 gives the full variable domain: GAGVSQSPRYKVTKRGQDVTLRCDPISSHATLYWYQQALGQGPEFLTYFNYEAQPDKSGLPSDRFSAERPEGSISTLTIQRTEQRDSAMYRCASSLDLSSYNEQFFGPGTRLTVL.

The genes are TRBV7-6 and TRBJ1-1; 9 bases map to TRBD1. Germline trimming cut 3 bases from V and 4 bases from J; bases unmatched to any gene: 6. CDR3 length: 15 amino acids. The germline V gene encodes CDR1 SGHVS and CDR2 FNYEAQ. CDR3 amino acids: CASSLGGQGGTEAFF. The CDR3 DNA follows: TGTGCCAGCAGCTTGGGGGGACAGGGCGGCACTGAAGCTTTCTTT.

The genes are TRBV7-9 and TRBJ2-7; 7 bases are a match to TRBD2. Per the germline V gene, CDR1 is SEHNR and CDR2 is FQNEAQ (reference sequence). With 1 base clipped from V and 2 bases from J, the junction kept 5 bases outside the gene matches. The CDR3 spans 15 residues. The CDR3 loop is CASSLVSGGTYEQYF. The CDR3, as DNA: TGTGCCAGCAGCTTAGTATCCGGGGGGACCTACGAGCAGTACTTC.

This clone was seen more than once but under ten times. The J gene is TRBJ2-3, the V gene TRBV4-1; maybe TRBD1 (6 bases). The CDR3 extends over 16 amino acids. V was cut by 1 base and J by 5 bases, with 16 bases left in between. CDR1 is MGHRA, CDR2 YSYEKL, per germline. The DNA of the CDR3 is TGCGCCAGCAGCCAAGCGGATCGACAGGTTCAAGATACGCAGTATTTT. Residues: CASSQADRQVQDTQYF.

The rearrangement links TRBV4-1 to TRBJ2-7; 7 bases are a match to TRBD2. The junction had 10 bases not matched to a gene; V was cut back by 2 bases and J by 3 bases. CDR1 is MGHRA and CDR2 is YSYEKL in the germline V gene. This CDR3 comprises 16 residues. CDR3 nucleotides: TGCGCCAGCAGCCAACTAGGCCGCGGGGGATACTACGAGCAGTACTTC. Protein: CASSQLGRGGYYEQYF.

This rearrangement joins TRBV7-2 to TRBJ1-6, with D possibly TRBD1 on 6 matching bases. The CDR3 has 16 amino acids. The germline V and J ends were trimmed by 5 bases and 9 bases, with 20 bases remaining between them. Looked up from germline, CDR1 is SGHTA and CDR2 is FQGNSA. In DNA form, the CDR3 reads TGTGCCAGCAGCCGCATCCAGGGCGGGGGGGCTTCACCCCTCCACTTT. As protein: CASSRIQGGGASPLHF.

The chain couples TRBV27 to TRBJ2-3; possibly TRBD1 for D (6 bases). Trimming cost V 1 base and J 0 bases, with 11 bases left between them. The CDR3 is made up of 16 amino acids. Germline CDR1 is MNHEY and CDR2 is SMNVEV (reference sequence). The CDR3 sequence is CASSLLVGASTDTQYF. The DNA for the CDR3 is TGTGCCAGCAGTTTATTGGTGGGGGCAAGCACAGATACGCAGTATTTT.

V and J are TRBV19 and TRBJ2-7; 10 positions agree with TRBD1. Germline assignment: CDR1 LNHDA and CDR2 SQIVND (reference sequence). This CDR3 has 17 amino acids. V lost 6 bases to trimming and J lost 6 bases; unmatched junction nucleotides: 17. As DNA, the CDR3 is TGTGCCAGTAGCCCCGGCAGGCCCGGGACAGGGGTTCCCGAGCAGTACTTC. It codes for CASSPGRPGTGVPEQYF.

CDR3 coding DNA: TGCGCCAGCAGCCAAGACGAGGCCCTGCATAATGAAAAACTGTTTTTT. Its translation is CASSQDEALHNEKLFF. The rearrangement joins TRBV4-3 to TRBJ1-4, with no clear D. Trimming removed 0 bases from V and 4 bases from J, with 12 bases in between. The germline gives CDR1 LGHNA, CDR2 YSLEER. CDR3 length: 16 amino acids.

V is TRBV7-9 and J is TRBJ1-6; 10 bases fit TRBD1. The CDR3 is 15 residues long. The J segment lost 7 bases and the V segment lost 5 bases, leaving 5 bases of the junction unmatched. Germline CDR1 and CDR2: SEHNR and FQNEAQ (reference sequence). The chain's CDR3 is CASSPRDRGNSPLHF. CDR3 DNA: TGTGCCAGCAGCCCCAGGGACAGGGGAAATTCACCCCTCCACTTT.

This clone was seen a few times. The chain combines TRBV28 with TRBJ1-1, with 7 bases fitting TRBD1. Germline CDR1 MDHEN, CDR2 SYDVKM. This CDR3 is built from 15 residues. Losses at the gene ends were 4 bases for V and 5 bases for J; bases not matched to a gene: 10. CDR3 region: CASSSQTGRRTEAFF. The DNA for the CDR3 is TGTGCCAGCAGTTCCCAGACAGGGAGAAGAACTGAAGCTTTCTTT.

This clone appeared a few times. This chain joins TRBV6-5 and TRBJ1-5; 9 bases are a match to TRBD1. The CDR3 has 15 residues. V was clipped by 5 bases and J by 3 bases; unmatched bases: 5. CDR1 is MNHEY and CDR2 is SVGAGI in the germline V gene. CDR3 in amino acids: CASSKTGGVNQPQHF. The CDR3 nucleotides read TGTGCCAGCAGTAAGACAGGGGGAGTCAATCAGCCCCAGCATTTT.

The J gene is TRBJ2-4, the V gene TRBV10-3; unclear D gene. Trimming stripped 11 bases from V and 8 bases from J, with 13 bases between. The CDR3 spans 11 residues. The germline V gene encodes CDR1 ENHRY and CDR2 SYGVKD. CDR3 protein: CASLGTDIQYF. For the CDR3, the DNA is TGTGCCTCTCTAGGTACGGACATTCAGTACTTC.

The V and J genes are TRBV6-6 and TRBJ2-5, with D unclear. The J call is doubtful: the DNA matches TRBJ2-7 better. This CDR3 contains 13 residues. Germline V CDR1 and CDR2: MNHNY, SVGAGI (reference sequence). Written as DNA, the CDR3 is TGTGCCAGCAGTTACTCGAGTTCCTACGAGCAGTACTTC. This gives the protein CASSYSSSYEQYF.

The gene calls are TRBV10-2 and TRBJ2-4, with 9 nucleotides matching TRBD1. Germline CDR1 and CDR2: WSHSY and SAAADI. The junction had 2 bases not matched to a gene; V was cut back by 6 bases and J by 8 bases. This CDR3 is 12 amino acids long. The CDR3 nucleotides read TGCGCCAGCAGGGACAGGGGCGACATTCAGTACTTC. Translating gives CASRDRGDIQYF.